Listed below are T cell receptor beta chains from one sample, sequenced in a study of cytomegalovirus exposure and HLA in healthy donors. The data were produced by immunoSEQ multiplex PCR, yet TCRdb's version contains in-frame clones alone and is incomplete. The sample table includes around 130,000 clones. Material: PBMCs. All receptors derive from a woman between 55 and 75 years old in good health and CMV-seronegative. CDR3s include the opening cysteine and the closing phenylalanine or tryptophan. The order of the fields is D gene, J gene, V gene, CDR3 DNA, CDR3 protein. The D gene is left open where the match is weak.

>NA|TRBJ2-1|TRBV6-1
TGTGCCAGCAGTGTCTTGGGCAGCGGCACCGGCAATGAGCAGTTCTTC
CASSVLGSGTGNEQFF
>NA|TRBJ1-2|TRBV5-1
TGCGCCAGCAGCTTGGCCGGGGTAAACTATGGCTACACCTTC
CASSLAGVNYGYTF
>NA|TRBJ1-2|TRBV2
TGTGCCAGCAGCGAGAGCACAGGGACGGCGAACTATGGCTACACCTTC
CASSESTGTANYGYTF
>TRBD2|TRBJ2-5|TRBV5-4
TGTGCCAGCAGCTTGCGGCGGGGGGGACCCGGCCTCCAAGAGACCCAGTACTTC
CASSLRRGGPGLQETQYF
>TRBD2|TRBJ2-7|TRBV7-9
TGTGCCAGCAGCTTAGGCGGGAGCAGCAGCGAGCAGTACTTC
CASSLGGSSSEQYF
>NA|TRBJ1-2|TRBV28
TGTGCCAGCAGCCTCCCCGGACAGCCTGGCTACACCTTC
CASSLPGQPGYTF
>NA|TRBJ1-5|TRBV6-1
TGTGCCAGCACCAGAGGGCAGCCCCAGCATTTT
CASTRGQPQHF
>TRBD1|TRBJ1-1|TRBV5-1
TGCGCCAGCGGACAGGACGGATCGAACACTGAAGCTTTCTTT
CASGQDGSNTEAFF
>NA|TRBJ1-1|TRBV25-1
TGTGCCAGCAGAGGGGTAGGGGCAGGGAACACTGAAGCTTTCTTT
CASRGVGAGNTEAFF
>NA|TRBJ1-3|TRBV15
TGTGCCACCAGCAGCCACAGGGAATCCGGAAACACCATATATTTT
CATSSHRESGNTIYF
>TRBD1|TRBJ2-1|TRBV28
TGTGCCAGCAGCTCCGGGACAGGGAAGAATGAGCAGTTCTTC
CASSSGTGKNEQFF
>TRBD2|TRBJ2-7|TRBV4-2
TGTGCCAGCAGCCAAGATGGGGCGGGGCTAGCGGGGGGTTACGAGCAGTACTTC
CASSQDGAGLAGGYEQYF
>NA|TRBJ1-1|TRBV18
TGTGCCAGCACCCTCCTCGGGGTGGGGACTGAAGCTTTCTTT
CASTLLGVGTEAFF
>TRBD2|TRBJ2-5|TRBV6-1
TGTGCCAGCAGTGAACTGAGCGGGGGGGCTGAGACCCAGTACTTC
CASSELSGGAETQYF
>TRBD1|TRBJ1-5|TRBV7-8
TGTGCCAGCAGCCCCGAACAGGGGTATAGCAATCAGCCCCAGCATTTT
CASSPEQGYSNQPQHF
>TRBD1|TRBJ2-1|TRBV2
TGTGCCAGCAGTGTCCCGGGACAGCCAGACAATGAGCAGTTCTTC
CASSVPGQPDNEQFF
>NA|TRBJ1-5|TRBV28
TGTGCCAGCACCGCCTGGGGCAGGTTTGAGGACAATCAGCCCCAGCATTTT
CASTAWGRFEDNQPQHF